What follows are 9 T cell receptor beta chains derived from one specimen sequenced in a study of blood T cell repertoires in COVID-19. Profiled with immunoSEQ multiplex PCR; TCRdb holds only in-frame clones, not every one. The sample holds roughly 240,000 clones, around 80% seen once. Sequencing was done on a sample of peripheral blood. The receptors here all came from a man aged 35-49 years who had recovered from COVID-19.

The chain couples TRBV11-3 to TRBJ2-2; tentatively, D is TRBD2 (5 bases). Trimming left V 0 bases short and J 4 bases short, with 15 bases between. The germline V gene encodes CDR1 SGHNT and CDR2 YENEEA. This CDR3 region has 17 residues. CDR3 bases: TGTGCCAGCAGCTTAGATCGGACCGGGGTCGGCACCGGGGAGCTGTTTTTT. Encoded protein: CASSLDRTGVGTGELFF.

This chain uses TRBV6-6 with TRBJ2-7; D perhaps matches TRBD1 (5 bases). This CDR3 region has 13 residues. V was shortened by 2 bases and J by 7 bases, with 12 bases between the two germline ends. Germline loops: CDR1 MNHNY, CDR2 SVGAGI (reference sequence). CDR3 DNA sequence: TGTGCCAGCAGTTACGCCCCAGGGTCGGAGCAGTACTTC. It is translated as CASSYAPGSEQYF.

Written as DNA, the CDR3 is TGTGCCAGCACAAGGGGAAGAGTCGCCCAGTACTTC. This sequence encodes CASTRGRVAQYF. This chain links TRBV12-3 or TRBV12-4 with TRBJ2-5, with a tentative D call TRBD1 (5 bases). Trimming cost V 7 bases and J 9 bases, with 15 bases left between them. This CDR3 contains 12 residues.

This sequence joins TRBV7-2 and TRBJ2-3; a weak D match, TRBD2 (6 bases). V was pared by 1 base and J by 4 bases, with 15 bases between. The CDR3 runs 16 residues. Germline V lookup: CDR1 SGHTA, CDR2 FQGNSA. CDR3 sequence (DNA): TGTGCCAGCAGCTTAGGGGCGGGGATGGGCGCAGATACGCAGTATTTT. Translation gives CASSLGAGMGADTQYF. Full variable domain (missing parts from reference TRBV7-2 and TRBJ2-3): GAGVSQSPSNKVTEKGKDVELRCDPISGHTALYWYRQSLGQGLEFLIYFQGNSAPDKSGLPSDRFSAERTGGSVSTLTIQRTQQEDSAVYLCASSLGAGMGADTQYFGPGTRLTVL.

The chain recombines TRBV9 with TRBJ2-3; the match to TRBD2 covers 7 bases. Germline lookup yields CDR1 SGDLS and CDR2 YYNGEE. Unmatched junction bases numbered 11, after V lost 3 bases and J lost 4 bases. The CDR3 length is 16 residues. CDR3 bases: TGTGCCAGCAGCGCTTCCGGCATTGGGGGGGCAGATACGCAGTATTTT. This translates into CASSASGIGGADTQYF.

This chain joins TRBV10-3 and TRBJ1-1; D gene ambiguous. This CDR3 region has 14 residues. Germline CDR1 and CDR2: ENHRY and SYGVKD. Trimming removed 6 bases at V and 0 bases at J, with 11 bases between. CDR3 protein: CAISPEVVNTEAFF. The DNA for the CDR3 is TGTGCCATCAGCCCCGAGGTGGTGAACACTGAAGCTTTCTTT.

This clone was picked up one time. The V call is TRBV6-2 or TRBV6-3, the J call TRBJ1-1, with D tentatively TRBD1 (6 bases). CDR3 length: 15 residues. V was cut by 6 bases and J by 1 base, with 15 bases left in between. Germline-derived CDR1 and CDR2 are MNHEY and SVGEGT. CDR3 sequence: CASSNRVGENTEAFF. CDR3 DNA sequence: TGTGCCAGCAGCAACAGGGTAGGGGAGAACACTGAAGCTTTCTTT.

The V and J genes are TRBV3-1 (or the pseudogene TRBV3-2) and TRBJ2-5; 7 bases agree with TRBD1. The V and J ends lost 1 base and 5 bases, in that order; junction bases with no gene match: 4. Germline CDR1 is LGHDT and CDR2 is YNNKEL (reference sequence). This CDR3 has 14 residues. CDR3 sequence (DNA): TGTGCCAGCAGCCAAGGAGACAGGGTTGAGACCCAGTACTTC. Translated: CASSQGDRVETQYF.

The CDR3 DNA reads TGTGCCATCAGTGACCACCGGGAGACCCAGTACTTC. It specifies CAISDHRETQYF. This chain uses TRBV10-3 with TRBJ2-5; D call uncertain. With 3 bases removed from V and 5 bases from J, the gap between germline ends came to 7 bases. CDR1 and CDR2 (germline): ENHRY, SYGVKD. This CDR3 region has 12 residues.